This T cell receptor (beta chain) originates from a study of T-cell reconstitution after alpha-beta-depleted transplantation in children. Construction of the TCRbeta library involved unique molecular identifiers. TCRdb analysed the PCR reads with MiXCR anew, one entry per CDR3 protein. The table lists about 580,000 distinct CDR3 sequences, 23% of them singletons. Germline CDR1 MNHEY, CDR2 SVGEGT. V trimming: 10 bases; J trimming: 2 bases; junction bases outside the gene matches: 10. The CDR3 is 15 residues long. This clonotype occurred many times. The source of this sequence is a boy in the first two years of life who had a stem cell transplant for acute myeloid leukemia, so the T cells may come from the graft donor. The specimen comprised PBMCs, mostly from graft donor cells, sampled 360 days after TCRalphabeta/CD19-depleted stem cell transplant. The chain couples TRBV6-2 or TRBV6-3 to TRBJ2-3; 9 bases are a match to TRBD2. This CDR3 reads CATSPTSGYTDTQYF. In DNA form, the CDR3 reads TGTGCCACCTCGCCGACTAGCGGATACACAGATACGCAGTATTTT.